Sequencing of this TCR beta chain was carried out in a study of T-cell memory formation after mild COVID-19. About the research overall: For the most part, TCR clusters were specific to one donor.

Study results and caveats: Memory from before infection featured some responding clones, which suggests cross-reactive memory joined.

To note about this clonotype: No antigen is known for it.

After 5'RACE with constant-segment primers, TCR alpha and TCR beta cDNA libraries carrying sample barcodes and UMIs were obtained. MiXCR was run by TCRdb on the 5' RACE reads, yielding one entry per CDR3 protein. The data hold around 200,000 distinct CDR3 sequences, with around 25% observed a single time. CDR3 length equals 15 residues. From germline, CDR1 is MGHRA and CDR2 YSYEKL. Trimming removed 4 bases at V and 0 bases at J, with 10 bases between. This clonotype was obtained from an adult woman who had mild COVID-19 (a few samples of this study predate the infection). Cell type and time point are not known. Sequencing was performed on PBMCs or a T cell subset sorted from them (not recorded which). This sequence joins TRBV4-1 and TRBJ2-1; D possibly corresponds to TRBD2 (7 bases). The CDR3 region has the DNA TGCGCCAGCAGCCCCGCGGGGGCCTCCTACAATGAGCAGTTCTTC. Protein: CASSPAGASYNEQFF.